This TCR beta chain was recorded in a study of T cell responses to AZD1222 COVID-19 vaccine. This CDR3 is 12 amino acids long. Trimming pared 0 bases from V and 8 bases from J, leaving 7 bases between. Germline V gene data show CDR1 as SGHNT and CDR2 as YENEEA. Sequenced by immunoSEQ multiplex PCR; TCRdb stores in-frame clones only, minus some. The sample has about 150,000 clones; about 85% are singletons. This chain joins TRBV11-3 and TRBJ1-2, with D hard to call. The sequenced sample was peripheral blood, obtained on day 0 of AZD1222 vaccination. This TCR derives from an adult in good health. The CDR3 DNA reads TGTGCCAGCAGCTTAGATTTCCGGGGCTACACCTTC. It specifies CASSLDFRGYTF.